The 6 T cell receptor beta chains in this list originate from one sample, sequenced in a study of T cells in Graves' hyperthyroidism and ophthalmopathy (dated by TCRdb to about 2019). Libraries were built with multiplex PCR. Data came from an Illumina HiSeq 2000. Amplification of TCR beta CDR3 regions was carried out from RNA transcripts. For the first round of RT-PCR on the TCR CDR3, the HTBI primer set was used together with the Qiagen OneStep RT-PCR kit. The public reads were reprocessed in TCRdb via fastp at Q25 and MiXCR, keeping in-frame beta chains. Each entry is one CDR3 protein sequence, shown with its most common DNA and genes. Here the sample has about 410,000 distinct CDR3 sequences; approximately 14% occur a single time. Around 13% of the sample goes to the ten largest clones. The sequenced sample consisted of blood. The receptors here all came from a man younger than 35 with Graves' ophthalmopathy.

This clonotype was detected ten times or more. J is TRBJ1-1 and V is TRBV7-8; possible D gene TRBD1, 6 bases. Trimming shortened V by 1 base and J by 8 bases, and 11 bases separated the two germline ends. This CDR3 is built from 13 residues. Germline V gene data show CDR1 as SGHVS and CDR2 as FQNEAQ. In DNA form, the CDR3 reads TGTGCCAGCAGCTTAGGTAGGGGGGGGGAAGCTTTCTTT. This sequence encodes CASSLGRGGEAFF.

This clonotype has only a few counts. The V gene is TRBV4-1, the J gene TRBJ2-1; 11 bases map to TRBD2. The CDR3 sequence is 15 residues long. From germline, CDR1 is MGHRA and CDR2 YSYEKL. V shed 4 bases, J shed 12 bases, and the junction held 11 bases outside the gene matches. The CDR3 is CASSLPSGGLESQFF. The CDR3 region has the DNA TGCGCCAGCAGCCTCCCTAGCGGGGGGCTCGAGTCGCAGTTCTTC.

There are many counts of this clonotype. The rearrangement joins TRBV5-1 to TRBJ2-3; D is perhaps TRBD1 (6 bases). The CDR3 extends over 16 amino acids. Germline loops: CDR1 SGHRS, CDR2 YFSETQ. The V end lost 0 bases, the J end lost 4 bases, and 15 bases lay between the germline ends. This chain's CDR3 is CASSLVDSTVPDTQYF. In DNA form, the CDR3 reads TGCGCCAGCAGCTTGGTGGACAGCACGGTGCCAGATACGCAGTATTTT.

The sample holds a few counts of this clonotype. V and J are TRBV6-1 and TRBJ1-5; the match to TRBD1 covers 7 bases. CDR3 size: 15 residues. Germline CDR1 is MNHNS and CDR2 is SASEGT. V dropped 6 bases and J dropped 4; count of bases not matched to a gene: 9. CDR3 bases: TGTGCCAGCAGCAGACGAGGGGGCGAAAATCAGCCCCAGCATTTT. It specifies CASSRRGGENQPQHF.

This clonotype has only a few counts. The DNA for the CDR3 is TGTGCCAGCGGCCTTGACGGGCCGACCTACAATGAGCAGTTCTTC. This translates into CASGLDGPTYNEQFF. The chain carries TRBV2 and TRBJ2-1; no reliable D call. This CDR3 spans 15 amino acids. Trimming shortened V by 8 bases and J by 2 bases, and 16 bases separated the two germline ends. The germline gives CDR1 SNHLY, CDR2 FYNNEI.

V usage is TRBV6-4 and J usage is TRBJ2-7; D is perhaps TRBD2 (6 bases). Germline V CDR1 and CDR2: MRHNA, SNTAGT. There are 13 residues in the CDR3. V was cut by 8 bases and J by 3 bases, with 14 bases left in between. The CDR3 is CASRGRGDYEQYF. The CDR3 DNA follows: TGTGCCAGCCGGGGGAGAGGGGACTACGAGCAGTACTTC.